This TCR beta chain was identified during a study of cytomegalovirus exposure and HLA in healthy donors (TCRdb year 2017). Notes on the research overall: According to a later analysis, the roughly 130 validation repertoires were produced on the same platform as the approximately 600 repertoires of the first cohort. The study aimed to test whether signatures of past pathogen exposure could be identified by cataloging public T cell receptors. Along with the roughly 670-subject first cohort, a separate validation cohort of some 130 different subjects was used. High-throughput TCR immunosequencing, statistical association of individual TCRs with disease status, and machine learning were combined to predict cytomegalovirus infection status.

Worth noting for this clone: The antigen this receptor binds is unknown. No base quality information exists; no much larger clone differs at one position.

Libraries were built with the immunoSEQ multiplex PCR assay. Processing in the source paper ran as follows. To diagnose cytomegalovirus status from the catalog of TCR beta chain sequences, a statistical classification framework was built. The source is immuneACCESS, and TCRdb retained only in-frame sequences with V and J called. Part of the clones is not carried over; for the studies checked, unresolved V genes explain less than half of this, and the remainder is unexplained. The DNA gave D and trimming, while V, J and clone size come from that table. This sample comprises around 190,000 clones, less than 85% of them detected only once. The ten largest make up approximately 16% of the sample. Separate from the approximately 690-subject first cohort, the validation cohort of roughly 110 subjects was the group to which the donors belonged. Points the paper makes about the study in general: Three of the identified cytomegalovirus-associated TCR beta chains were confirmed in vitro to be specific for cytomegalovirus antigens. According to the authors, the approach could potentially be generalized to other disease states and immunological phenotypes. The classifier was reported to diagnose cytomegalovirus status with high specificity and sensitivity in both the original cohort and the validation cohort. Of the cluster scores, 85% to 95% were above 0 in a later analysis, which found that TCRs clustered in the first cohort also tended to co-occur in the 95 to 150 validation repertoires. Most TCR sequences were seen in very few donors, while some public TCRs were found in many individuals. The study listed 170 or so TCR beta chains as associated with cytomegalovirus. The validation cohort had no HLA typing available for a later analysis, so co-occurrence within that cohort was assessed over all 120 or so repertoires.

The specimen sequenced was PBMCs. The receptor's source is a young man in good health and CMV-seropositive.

Here is the DNA: TGTGCCAGCAGCCGAACAGGGGTGGCTCCTCAGCCCCAGCATTTT. Its translation is CASSRTGVAPQPQHF. Rearrangement joined TRBV7-8 to TRBJ1-5; 7 junctional bases match TRBD1. The CDR3 runs 15 residues from the cysteine to the phenylalanine. Only CDR3 DNA is held: 45 bases, read in frame from base 1. Taken from the germline V gene, the CDR1 and CDR2 loops are SGHVS and FQNEAQ. The germline V end is reduced by 5 bases and the J end by 6 bases; junction bases left unmatched: 10.